The next 21 T cell receptor beta chains were all read from a single sample in a study of blood T cells in healthy people across ages. The use of a sample-barcoded 5' primer and a J-beta primer mix characterized a second PCR of about 6 to 11 cycles. TCRdb processed the 5' RACE reads anew with MiXCR; each CDR3 protein has one entry. Among about 640,000 distinct CDR3 sequences listed, less than 35% were seen once. The sequencing sample was made of blood. The receptor set was obtained from a woman over 75 in good health.

This clonotype was detected many times. The CDR3 bases are TGTGCCAGCAGCCGGACAGTTCTTAATGAAAAACTGTTTTTT. Protein product: CASSRTVLNEKLFF. This sequence joins TRBV7-2 and TRBJ1-4; D might be TRBD1 (6 bases). This CDR3 spans 14 amino acids. CDR1 and CDR2 from the germline V gene are SGHTA and FQGNSA. The V gene lost 5 bases and the J gene lost 4 bases, with 11 bases spanning the gap.

Notes on this clonotype: A single base separates this from a much larger clone, so it may be a read error. The genes are TRBV7-9 and TRBJ2-7, with D perhaps matching TRBD1 (6 bases). Trimming left V 2 bases short and J 7 bases short, with 21 bases between. From germline, CDR1 is SEHNR and CDR2 FQNEAQ (reference sequence). There are 16 residues in the CDR3. CDR3 loop: CASSLSTRTAHNEQYF. The CDR3, as DNA: TGTGCCAGCAGCTTATCCACTAGGACAGCGCACAATGAGCAGTACTTC.

This chain connects TRBV27 to TRBJ1-2; D is unresolved. Trimming left V 0 bases short and J 5 bases short, with 10 bases between. The CDR3 contains 14 residues. CDR1 MNHEY and CDR2 SMNVEV come from the germline V gene (reference sequence). The CDR3 is CASSLSLAGYGYTF. The CDR3 DNA sequence: TGTGCCAGCAGTTTATCCCTGGCAGGATATGGCTACACCTTC.

This clonotype was detected ten times or more. The CDR3 DNA reads TGCAGCGTTGAGTGGGGAACAGATACGCAGTATTTT. It codes for CSVEWGTDTQYF. J is TRBJ2-3 and V is TRBV29-1; no reliable D call. With 3 bases removed from V and 3 bases from J, the gap between germline ends came to 7 bases. Germline-derived CDR1 and CDR2 are SQVTM and ANQGSEA. This CDR3 region has 12 residues.

As for this clonotype: A much larger clonotype is one base distant, so this may be a read error. The chain joins TRBV20-1 to TRBJ2-7, with 14 bases identical to TRBD2. The CDR3 is made up of 18 amino acids. Trimming took 6 bases from V and 7 from J; bases not matched to a gene: 20. Germline CDR1 and CDR2: DFQATT and SNEGSKA (reference sequence). This CDR3 is CSAPDGTSGGPMGNEQYF. The CDR3 coding sequence is TGCAGTGCCCCCGACGGGACTAGCGGGGGCCCTATGGGGAATGAGCAGTACTTC.

This clonotype was recorded at least ten times. This sequence joins TRBV5-6 and TRBJ2-7, with 7 bases lining up with TRBD2. Germline CDR1 and CDR2: SGHDT and YYEEEE. This CDR3 contains 17 residues. V shed 0 bases and J 0 bases; nucleotides not matched to a gene: 9. This CDR3 reads CASSLGPAGLSSYEQYF. DNA for the CDR3: TGTGCCAGCAGCTTGGGGCCAGCGGGGCTCAGCTCCTACGAGCAGTACTTC.

The chain joins TRBV20-1 to TRBJ2-3, with 8 bases lining up with TRBD2. Looked up from germline, CDR1 is DFQATT and CDR2 is SNEGSKA (reference sequence). Trimming removed 1 base from V and 2 bases from J; junction bases left unmatched: 2. This CDR3 is 14 amino acids long. CDR3 residues: CSARVAGTTDTQYF. CDR3 nucleotide sequence: TGCAGTGCTAGAGTAGCGGGAACCACAGATACGCAGTATTTT.

A remark on this clonotype: This sequence may be a read error, since a much larger clone differs from it by one base. The chain links TRBV20-1 to TRBJ1-5, with 8 bases identical to TRBD1. This CDR3 is built from 15 residues. Germline V lookup: CDR1 DFQATT, CDR2 SNEGSKA (reference sequence). The CDR3 protein is CGATRTGNSNQPQHF. As DNA, the CDR3 is TGCGGTGCTACTCGGACAGGGAATAGCAATCAGCCCCAGCATTTT.

The chain is built from TRBV20-1 and TRBJ2-5, with 9 bases identical to TRBD1. Germline CDR1 is DFQATT and CDR2 is SNEGSKA (reference sequence). V lost 6 bases to trimming and J lost 1 base; unmatched junction nucleotides: 6. This CDR3 has 14 amino acids. In nucleotides, the CDR3 is TGCAGTGCCATGGGGACAGGGCCCCAAGAGACCCAGTACTTC. It yields the protein CSAMGTGPQETQYF.

Regarding this clonotype: A much larger clone is a single base away; this may be a read error. A read error is likely, as this CDR3 ends without the conserved phenylalanine or tryptophan. This chain links TRBV28 with TRBJ2-5, with D perhaps being TRBD1 or TRBD2 (5 bases each). V lost 8 bases, J lost 5 bases, and 9 bases lay in between. Germline CDR1 is MDHEN and CDR2 is SYDVKM. This CDR3 region has 11 residues. CDR3 loop: CASGTAETQYC. CDR3 bases: TGTGCCAGCGGGACGGCGGAGACCCAGTACTGC.

This clonotype was seen just once. The V gene is TRBV25-1, the J gene TRBJ2-7; TRBD1 aligns across 9 bases. CDR1 and CDR2 from the germline V gene are MGHDK and SYGVNS. This CDR3 is built from 15 residues. After removal of 6 bases from V and 7 bases from J, the junction contained 13 bases not matched to a gene. CDR3 residues: CASSPGDRDYNEQYF. The DNA of the CDR3 is TGTGCCAGCAGCCCAGGGGACAGGGACTACAATGAGCAGTACTTC.

In its sample, this clonotype was seen many times. This sequence joins TRBV6-5 and TRBJ1-2, with D possibly matching TRBD1 (6 bases). The germline gives CDR1 MNHEY, CDR2 SVGAGI. The CDR3 has 14 amino acids. V was clipped by 7 bases and J by 3 bases, with 15 bases between them. The CDR3 loop is CASKRGGGDYGYTF. The CDR3 DNA follows: TGTGCCAGCAAAAGGGGGGGGGGCGACTATGGCTACACCTTC.

This clonotype was picked up a small number of times. The rearrangement links TRBV20-1 to TRBJ1-2; D possibly corresponds to TRBD1 (6 bases). V was shortened by 6 bases and J by 0 bases, with 17 bases between the two germline ends. Germline V gene lookup returns CDR1 DFQATT and CDR2 SNEGSKA (reference sequence). This CDR3 is built from 15 residues. The CDR3 spells CSARSTGQANYGYTF. The DNA for the CDR3 is TGCAGTGCCAGAAGTACAGGGCAAGCTAACTATGGCTACACCTTC.

This clonotype was seen repeatedly, ten times or more. This chain joins TRBV15 and TRBJ2-5; 12 nucleotides align to TRBD2. J gave up 4 bases and V 4 bases, and 4 bases lay outside the gene matches. The CDR3 has 15 amino acids. In germline, CDR1 is LNHNV, CDR2 YYDKDF (reference sequence). The CDR3 sequence: CATSTSGGVRETQYF. The CDR3 nucleotides are TGTGCCACCAGCACTAGCGGGGGGGTAAGAGAGACCCAGTACTTC.

Remarks on this clonotype: Mismatch with germline at one junction end may stem from a read error. The rearrangement uses TRBV12-3 or TRBV12-4 and TRBJ2-3; TRBD1 matches 7 bases. The CDR3 spans 16 residues. The CDR3 region has the DNA TGCGCCAGCAGTAGCCAGACAGGGCTAAGCACAGATGCGCAGTATTTT. It specifies CASSSQTGLSTDAQYF.

This clonotype was counted a single time. The chain has TRBV7-2 and TRBJ2-5, with D unclear. V was pared by 2 bases and J by 6 bases, with 7 bases between. Per the germline V gene, CDR1 is SGHTA and CDR2 is FQGNSA. This CDR3 comprises 12 residues. CDR3 region: CASSLMVQTQYF. CDR3 coding DNA: TGTGCCAGCAGCTTAATGGTACAGACCCAGTACTTC.

This sequence joins TRBV3-1 and TRBJ2-3; a weak D match, TRBD2 (7 bases). Germline V gene lookup returns CDR1 LGHDT and CDR2 YNNKEL (reference sequence). The CDR3 is 17 amino acids. Trimming took off 4 bases at V and 7 bases at J, with 24 bases between the two ends. The CDR3 here is CASSRTPWGGALNTQYF. CDR3 DNA sequence: TGTGCCAGCAGCCGAACCCCGTGGGGGGGGGCTTTAAATACGCAGTATTTT.

The rearrangement links TRBV20-1 to TRBJ1-4; 8 bases align to TRBD1. Trimming at V came to 6 bases and at J to 6 bases, leaving 18 bases not matched to a gene. Germline lookup yields CDR1 DFQATT and CDR2 SNEGSKA (reference sequence). This CDR3 spans 17 amino acids. This CDR3 reads CSASIRQGKGTDEKLFF. Written as DNA, the CDR3 is TGCAGTGCGAGTATCCGACAGGGGAAAGGCACTGATGAAAAACTGTTTTTT.

As concerns this clonotype: Just one base apart from a much larger clone, this may be a read error. This rearrangement joins TRBV20-1 to TRBJ2-1, with TRBD2 as a possible D gene (6 bases). The CDR3 length is 13 residues. The V and J ends lost 6 bases and 3 bases respectively, with 12 bases between them. Germline CDR1 DFQATT, CDR2 SNEGSKA (reference sequence). CDR3 protein: CSATGLYYNEQFF. CDR3 bases: TGCAGTGCGACGGGACTGTACTACAATGAGCAGTTCTTC.

A few counts support this clonotype. The chain couples TRBV12-3 or TRBV12-4 to TRBJ1-4; unclear D gene. This CDR3 has 14 residues. V lost 8 bases and J 4 bases, leaving 14 bases between the germline ends. CDR3 coding DNA: TGTGCCAGCGGAGAGTCGAACCTTAATGAAAAACTGTTTTTT. This gives the protein CASGESNLNEKLFF.

A word on this clonotype: At one end, the junction sequence differs from germline, possibly due to a read error. DNA of the CDR3: TGTGCCAGCAGCTCCGGACTTCTACCTAATGGAAAACTGTTTTTT. Translating it yields CASSSGLLPNGKLFF. The chain is built from TRBV7-9 and TRBJ1-4; D not certain. The CDR3 totals 15 residues. Germline V gives CDR1 SEHNR, CDR2 FQNEAQ (reference sequence).